This TCR beta chain originates from a study of identical twins. General observations from the study: Twin pairs' shared out-of-frame alpha sequences were enriched in low generation probability. Twins showed weaker excess sharing in their beta out-of-frame sequences.

The CDR3 contains 14 residues. V dropped 6 bases and J dropped 7 bases, with 19 bases sitting between them. Germline-derived CDR1 and CDR2 are DFQATT and SNEGSKA (reference sequence). Using its own MiXCR run on the 5' RACE reads, TCRdb lists one record per CDR3 protein. The sample shows 450,000 or so distinct CDR3 sequences, under 20% of them seen only once. This clonotype was seen a few times. The antigen remains undetermined. The sequenced sample was naive T cells sorted from blood. The rearrangement links TRBV20-1 to TRBJ2-1, with D unresolved. The sequence derives from a man aged 45-65 years in good health. The CDR3 here is CSAPEVGLRNEQFF. The DNA of the CDR3 is TGCAGTGCCCCCGAAGTAGGCCTGAGAAATGAGCAGTTCTTC.